This T cell receptor (beta chain) was found in a study of T cell changes during pregnancy in multiple sclerosis. The CDR3 consists of 15 residues. The junction had 11 bases not matched to a gene; V was cut back by 6 bases and J by 7 bases. Germline values: CDR1 MNHNY, CDR2 SVGAGI (reference sequence). The assay was immunoSEQ multiplex PCR, and TCRdb's table has in-frame clones only and misses some. The sample has tens of thousands of clones, around 90% seen once; the top ten hold about 0.5%. The rearrangement joins TRBV6-6 to TRBJ2-1, with TRBD2 identical over 8 bases. The starting material was CD4+ T cells from peripheral blood mononuclear cells, obtained in the first trimester of pregnancy. The receptor was isolated from a female donor with multiple sclerosis, enrolled in a pregnancy study. The CDR3 DNA follows: TGTGCCAGCAGACCTCAGCGGGAGACCTCAAATGAGCAGTTCTTC. Amino acid sequence: CASRPQRETSNEQFF.